The 20 T cell receptor beta chains below come from one sample, sequenced in a study of cytomegalovirus exposure and HLA in healthy donors (dated by TCRdb to the late 2010s). Library construction relied on the immunoSEQ multiplex PCR assay. The multiplex PCR relied on a mix of 60 forward primers for TCR Vbeta segments and 13 reverse primers for TCR Jbeta segments. Not all clones reach the TCRdb copy of this immuneACCESS table, which keeps in-frame sequences only. Checked studies attribute under half of the gap to unresolved V genes and leave the rest unexplained. The sample table records just under 250,000 clones; 82% of these occur just once. The ten most abundant clones make up 4.5% to 6% of the sample. The sample taken for sequencing was PBMCs. The receptor set was obtained from a woman aged 40-49 years in good health and CMV-seropositive.

The chain joins TRBV2 to TRBJ2-7; TRBD1 aligns across 9 bases. CDR3 length: 16 amino acids. Trimming cost V 5 bases and J 1 base; bases outside gene matches: 9. Germline values: CDR1 SNHLY, CDR2 FYNNEI. The CDR3 loop is CASSLPGQGFSYEQYF. DNA for the CDR3: TGTGCCAGCAGTTTGCCTGGACAGGGGTTTTCCTACGAGCAGTACTTC.

The table lists this clone with a few counts. The CDR3 reads CASSLLGSTGELFF. As DNA, the CDR3 is TGTGCCAGCAGCTTACTAGGGAGCACCGGGGAGCTGTTTTTT. The gene calls are TRBV13 and TRBJ2-2, with a weak D call TRBD2 (5 bases). The CDR3 is 14 amino acids. CDR1 is PRHDT and CDR2 is FYEKMQ in the germline V gene (reference sequence). With 2 bases removed from V and 4 bases from J, the gap between germline ends came to 8 bases. Supplemented by reference TRBV13 and TRBJ2-2, the full variable domain reads AAGVIQSPRHLIKEKRETATLKCYPIPRHDTVYWYQQGPGQDPQFLISFYEKMQSDKGSIPDRFSAQQFSDYHSELNMSSLELGDSALYFCASSLLGSTGELFFGEGSRLTVL.

The J gene is TRBJ2-1, the V gene TRBV6-5; no definite D call. The CDR3 has 15 amino acids. CDR1 MNHEY and CDR2 SVGAGI come from the germline V gene. V was shortened by 3 bases and J by 3 bases, with 12 bases between the two germline ends. The CDR3 DNA sequence: TGTGCCAGCAGTTATTTTGACACGCGCTACAATGAGCAGTTCTTC. Translation: CASSYFDTRYNEQFF.

The chain uses TRBV5-4 and TRBJ2-7; 10 positions match TRBD1. Germline V gives CDR1 SGHNT, CDR2 YYREEE (reference sequence). The CDR3 is 17 amino acids. Losses at the gene ends were 0 bases for V and 6 bases for J; bases not matched to a gene: 12. In DNA form, the CDR3 reads TGTGCCAGCAGCTTGGAGAACTATGGACAGGGGGAGTTCGAGCAGTACTTC. Encoded protein: CASSLENYGQGEFEQYF. Complete variable domain (other parts from reference TRBV5-4 and TRBJ2-7): ETGVTQSPTHLIKTRGQQVTLRCSSQSGHNTVSWYQQALGQGPQFIFQYYREEENGRGNFPPRFSGLQFPNYSSELNVNALELDDSALYLCASSLENYGQGEFEQYFGPGTRLTVT.

The chain is built from TRBV2 and TRBJ2-7; possibly TRBD1 for D (5 bases). V lost 8 bases to trimming and J lost 2 bases, with 13 bases between them. Germline V gene lookup returns CDR1 SNHLY and CDR2 FYNNEI. The CDR3 length is 13 residues. CDR3 sequence (DNA): TGTGCCAGCTCGCAGGGTTGGACCTACGAGCAGTACTTC. Amino acids: CASSQGWTYEQYF. Filled out from reference TRBV2 and TRBJ2-7, the complete variable domain reads EPEVTQTPSHQVTQMGQEVILRCVPISNHLYFYWYRQILGQKVEFLVSFYNNEISEKSEIFDDQFSVERPDGSNFTLKIRSTKLEDSAMYFCASSQGWTYEQYFGPGTRLTVT.

The rearrangement links TRBV4-3 to TRBJ2-1; 12 nucleotides agree with TRBD2. Germline loops: CDR1 LGHNA, CDR2 YSLEER. V shed 2 bases and J 1 base; nucleotides not matched to a gene: 0. The CDR3 loop spans 16 amino acids. This CDR3 is CASSQTSGGSYNEQFF. The CDR3 bases are TGCGCCAGCAGCCAAACTAGCGGGGGGTCCTACAATGAGCAGTTCTTC.

This chain links TRBV30 with TRBJ2-7; 9 bases line up with TRBD1. V shed 5 bases and J 5 bases; nucleotides not matched to a gene: 16. Germline loops: CDR1 GTSNPN, CDR2 SVGIG (reference sequence). This CDR3 is built from 16 residues. The CDR3 DNA sequence: TGTGCCTGGGATAAGATGGACAGGGGAAGAGTCCACGAGCAGTACTTC. Protein sequence: CAWDKMDRGRVHEQYF.

The chain carries TRBV29-1 and TRBJ1-2, with TRBD1 matching 7 bases. The length of the CDR3 is 15 residues. Trimming cost V 3 bases and J 4 bases; bases outside gene matches: 11. CDR1 and CDR2 from the germline V gene are SQVTM and ANQGSEA. As DNA, the CDR3 is TGCAGCGTTGATGGGACAGACGATACCCCCTATGGCTACACCTTC. This gives the protein CSVDGTDDTPYGYTF.

This chain connects TRBV19 to TRBJ1-2; D uncertain. Between the trimmed V and J ends, which lost 9 bases and 3 bases, there was a span of 20 bases. The CDR3 is 15 amino acids. Germline CDR1 and CDR2: LNHDA and SQIVND (reference sequence). The CDR3 DNA reads TGTGCCAGACCGGGTCGATCGGGTTGGGACTATGGCTACACCTTC. Translation: CARPGRSGWDYGYTF. Supplemented by reference TRBV19 and TRBJ1-2, the full variable domain reads DGGITQSPKYLFRKEGQNVTLSCEQNLNHDAMYWYRQDPGQGLRLIYYSQIVNDFQKGDIAEGYSVSREKKESFPLTVTSAQKNPTAFYLCARPGRSGWDYGYTFGSGTRLTVV.

The rearrangement links TRBV28 to TRBJ2-7; D uncertain. Trimming stripped 3 bases from V and 2 bases from J, with 23 bases between. CDR1 is MDHEN, CDR2 SYDVKM, per germline. This CDR3 contains 18 residues. For the CDR3, the DNA is TGTGCCAGCAGTTTCCCTCTTCCCAGCGCTCCAGACGCCTACGAGCAGTACTTC. Encoded protein: CASSFPLPSAPDAYEQYF. Looking up the rest from reference TRBV28 and TRBJ2-7 gives the full variable domain: DVKVTQSSRYLVKRTGEKVFLECVQDMDHENMFWYRQDPGLGLRLIYFSYDVKMKEKGDIPEGYSVSREKKERFSLILESASTNQTSMYLCASSFPLPSAPDAYEQYFGPGTRLTVT.

This clone has only a few counts. CDR3 in amino acids: CASSKRVGQETQYF. The CDR3 DNA reads TGTGCCAGCAGTAAACGGGTTGGTCAAGAGACCCAGTACTTC. The gene calls are TRBV25-1 and TRBJ2-5, with D uncertain. The CDR3 sequence is 14 residues long. Germline V CDR1 and CDR2: MGHDK, SYGVNS. Trimming left V 5 bases short and J 2 bases short, with 12 bases between. Combining the CDR3 with reference TRBV25-1 and TRBJ2-5 gives the whole variable domain EADIYQTPRYLVIGTGKKITLECSQTMGHDKMYWYQQDPGMELHLIHYSYGVNSTEKGDLSSESTVSRIRTEHFPLTLESARPSHTSQYLCASSKRVGQETQYFGPGTRLLVL.

The chain employs TRBV19 and TRBJ1-1; D remains unclear. CDR3 length: 13 amino acids. CDR1 and CDR2 from the germline V gene are LNHDA and SQIVND (reference sequence). Deletions cut 6 bases from V and 8 bases from J, with 16 bases between. The CDR3 DNA sequence: TGTGCCAGTAGCTCCTCCCCACGGGGAGAAGCTTTCTTT. This gives the protein CASSSSPRGEAFF.

The chain carries TRBV30 and TRBJ1-2; no definite D call. The germline CDR1 and CDR2 sequences are GTSNPN and SVGIG (reference sequence). V lost 3 bases to trimming and J lost 4 bases, with 9 bases between them. The CDR3 contains 12 residues. CDR3 DNA sequence: TGTGCCTGGAGATACCAACTCTATGGCTACACCTTC. Protein product: CAWRYQLYGYTF.

The chain links TRBV19 to TRBJ2-3; 9 nucleotides match TRBD2. J was trimmed by 3 bases and V by 10 bases; bases with no gene match: 8. Germline CDR1 is LNHDA and CDR2 is SQIVND (reference sequence). The CDR3 is made up of 14 amino acids. DNA of the CDR3: TGTGCCACTACCCTAGCGGGAAGGACAGATACGCAGTATTTT. Translated, it gives CATTLAGRTDTQYF.

The genes are TRBV10-3 and TRBJ2-3; 11 bases line up with TRBD2. From germline, CDR1 is ENHRY and CDR2 SYGVKD. CDR3 size: 14 residues. The V gene end was trimmed by 6 bases and the J gene end by 6 bases; junction bases not matched to a gene: 5. DNA for the CDR3: TGTGCCATCAGAATAGCGGGGGGGCGTGATACGCAGTATTTT. Amino acid sequence: CAIRIAGGRDTQYF.

The gene calls are TRBV6-1 and TRBJ1-1; D might be TRBD1 (5 bases). Germline CDR1 is MNHNS and CDR2 is SASEGT. Trimming removed 3 bases at V and 1 base at J, with 6 bases between. The CDR3 covers 13 residues. CDR3 region: CASSDQGNTEAFF. The CDR3 DNA reads TGTGCCAGCAGTGATCAGGGGAACACTGAAGCTTTCTTT.

The rearrangement joins TRBV9 to TRBJ2-3; TRBD2 agrees at 9 bases. Germline V lookup: CDR1 SGDLS, CDR2 YYNGEE. The CDR3 extends over 14 amino acids. V was clipped by 1 base and J by 3 bases; unmatched bases: 0. The CDR3 reads CASSVLAGTDTQYF. In DNA form, the CDR3 reads TGTGCCAGCAGCGTACTAGCGGGAACAGATACGCAGTATTTT.

The chain links TRBV5-8 to TRBJ1-1; D gene uncertain. Germline CDR1 and CDR2: SGHTS and YDEGEE. V lost 0 bases and J lost 6, with 9 bases in between. This CDR3 has 13 residues. The CDR3 loop reads CASSLGRLAEAFF. CDR3 sequence (DNA): TGTGCCAGCAGCTTGGGCCGGTTAGCTGAAGCTTTCTTT.

The chain uses TRBV7-2 and TRBJ1-1, with D hard to call. The V gene's germline CDR1 is SGHTA and CDR2 FQGNSA. V dropped 5 bases and J dropped 3 bases, with 19 bases sitting between them. The CDR3 length is 16 residues. CDR3 sequence reads: CASSPGGRGRDTEAFF. CDR3 DNA: TGTGCCAGCAGCCCGGGTGGGCGGGGAAGGGACACTGAAGCTTTCTTT.

This chain joins TRBV5-1 and TRBJ2-7, with D possibly matching TRBD2 (5 bases). From germline, CDR1 is SGHRS and CDR2 YFSETQ. The CDR3 spans 13 residues. V was pared by 0 bases and J by 4 bases, with 8 bases between. CDR3 loop: CASSLARGYEQYF. The CDR3 DNA reads TGCGCCAGCAGCTTGGCCAGAGGGTACGAGCAGTACTTC.